This is a list of T cell receptor beta chains from one sample in a study of identical twins. A single record per CDR3 protein comes from TCRdb applying MiXCR to the 5' RACE reads. The sample contains around 220,000 distinct CDR3 sequences, over 12% of which appear only once. The sample taken for sequencing was memory (CD45RO+) T cells sorted from blood. These receptors originate from a young woman in good health. Both conserved end residues are trimmed from each CDR3. Each record gives: CDR3 protein, clone size, V gene. Rows give clone size only sometimes, using once, few, many, or a class for an expanded clone.

cdr3_aa: AIRTGPFLAGGDNEQF
clone_size: .
v_call: TRBV10-3

cdr3_aa: SASRDYINNEQF
clone_size: .
v_call: TRBV20-1

cdr3_aa: ASIPLGQSYGYT
clone_size: many
v_call: TRBV5-6

cdr3_aa: SARQGIGIETQY
clone_size: many
v_call: TRBV20-1

cdr3_aa: ASSEEPTYTGELF
clone_size: few
v_call: TRBV6-1

cdr3_aa: ASSFSRGSYEQY
clone_size: few
v_call: TRBV12-3/TRBV12-4

cdr3_aa: ASSLLGTAGRTQY
clone_size: few
v_call: TRBV7-2

cdr3_aa: ASSLKYGYT
clone_size: .
v_call: TRBV7-9

cdr3_aa: ASSRPGQDYNEQF
clone_size: .
v_call: TRBV27

cdr3_aa: SVGGQGGRVREQF
clone_size: once
v_call: TRBV29-1

cdr3_aa: ASTLLYGARDTEAF
clone_size: .
v_call: TRBV12-3/TRBV12-4

cdr3_aa: ASSHYRETGELF
clone_size: few
v_call: TRBV7-9

cdr3_aa: ASNRGDTQY
clone_size: many
v_call: TRBV12-3/TRBV12-4

cdr3_aa: ASSLYPANTEAF
clone_size: many
v_call: TRBV12-3/TRBV12-4

cdr3_aa: ASSKCWGRFGNTIY
clone_size: .
v_call: TRBV21-1

cdr3_aa: ASSSHSTDTQY
clone_size: .
v_call: TRBV7-2

cdr3_aa: ASSHREPSSYNEQF
clone_size: .
v_call: TRBV12-3/TRBV12-4

cdr3_aa: ASSRGIDRSYEQY
clone_size: many
v_call: TRBV5-1

cdr3_aa: ASSSRGQGYREQF
clone_size: few
v_call: TRBV27

cdr3_aa: SARPGPIYEQY
clone_size: few
v_call: TRBV20-1

cdr3_aa: ASSLDPRDNSPLH
clone_size: few
v_call: TRBV7-6

cdr3_aa: ASSSSGKPTGELF
clone_size: .
v_call: TRBV12-3/TRBV12-4

cdr3_aa: SVEKDSTDTQY
clone_size: .
v_call: TRBV29-1

cdr3_aa: ASSLGMGGEQF
clone_size: few
v_call: TRBV5-1

cdr3_aa: ASSFGLSTDTQY
clone_size: .
v_call: TRBV7-8

cdr3_aa: ASSPAGGSGNEQF
clone_size: .
v_call: TRBV18

cdr3_aa: ASSLMGGHTDTQY
clone_size: few
v_call: TRBV7-3

cdr3_aa: ATSPSGGPHTQY
clone_size: .
v_call: TRBV24-1

cdr3_aa: ASSRRGTDTQY
clone_size: .
v_call: TRBV19

cdr3_aa: ASSAKAVRNSPLH
clone_size: few
v_call: TRBV6-1

cdr3_aa: ASSSTGAGKNIQY
clone_size: .
v_call: TRBV28

cdr3_aa: ASSLASGKRTYGYT
clone_size: few
v_call: TRBV7-2

cdr3_aa: AWGLGKEQF
clone_size: .
v_call: TRBV30

cdr3_aa: ASSPPRGEETDTQY
clone_size: few
v_call: TRBV4-1

cdr3_aa: ASSLARGGPDTQY
clone_size: few
v_call: TRBV5-1

cdr3_aa: SVGPPTREAF
clone_size: .
v_call: TRBV29-1